This TCR beta chain comes out of a study of blood T cells in healthy people across ages. Primed by a sample-barcoded 5' primer and a J-beta primer mix, a second PCR proceeded for roughly 6 to 12 cycles. One entry per CDR3 protein results from TCRdb running MiXCR on the 5' RACE reads. The table shows some 1.6 million distinct CDR3 sequences, with roughly 30% occurring only once. In this sample, this clonotype turned up a few times. Its antigen is unidentified. V lost 0 bases and J 7 bases, leaving 13 bases between the germline ends. The CDR3 contains 15 residues. Germline CDR1 and CDR2: MNHEY and SVGEGT. Notes on the study in general: Age brought a roughly linear fall in TCR beta diversity measured per million T cells.

This chain joins TRBV6-2 or TRBV6-3 and TRBJ2-1, with D maybe TRBD2 (7 bases). Sequenced sample: blood. The clonotype originates from a woman in her 30s in good health. Here the CDR3 DNA reads TGTGCCAGCAGTTACTCCGGGGGGCGGGGGAATGAGCAGTTCTTC. Translation gives CASSYSGGRGNEQFF.